Given below is one TCR beta chain in context. What it binds is not known. The data were obtained in a study of T cell responses to AZD1222 COVID-19 vaccine. V was trimmed by 2 bases and J by 1 base, leaving 6 bases between them. The CDR3 spans 13 residues. Germline-derived CDR1 and CDR2 are GTSNPN and SVGIG (reference sequence). Findings and caveats of the study: Within unmutated variant regions lay the reported targets of nearly half of spike-specific TCRs. When two AZD1222 doses had been given, Spike-specific TCR breadth and depth rose. Repertoire collection took place solely once the T cell response had peaked. Baseline antibody screening turned up just five to seven seropositive AZD1222 recipients.

This table comes from immunoSEQ multiplex PCR, and its TCRdb copy is limited to in-frame clones, with some not included. Here the sample spans roughly 170,000 clones, roughly 93% being singletons. The V and J genes are TRBV30 and TRBJ1-5; D unresolved. This TCR was recovered from an adult in good health. Sequencing was performed on peripheral blood, taken on day 0 of AZD1222 vaccination. The CDR3 region has the DNA TGTGCCTGGAGTAGCCGGAGCAATCAGCCCCAGCATTTT. It encodes CAWSSRSNQPQHF.